This T cell receptor (beta chain) was documented in a study of T cells after yellow fever vaccination. Points from the study as a whole: Primary-vaccination clones mostly resurfaced post-booster (96% CD4, more than 80% CD8). There was a possibility that FACS-sorted repertoires contained abundant clonotypes contaminating from the bulk population. The CD4 and CD8 compartments had a small share of their clonotypes in common.

From germline, CDR1 is SGHTA and CDR2 FQGNSA. The CDR3 is made up of 14 amino acids. J was trimmed by 2 bases and V by 3 bases; bases with no gene match: 0. This clonotype was counted only a few times. Its antigen is not known. Making TCR cDNA involved 5'RACE template switching, which added UMIs and a universal primer site. Each CDR3 protein is one row after TCRdb ran MiXCR on the 5' RACE reads. The data show 150,000 to 200,000 distinct CDR3 sequences, about 10% seen once. The sample was CD8+ T cells sorted from PBMCs, taken 15 days after the yellow fever booster vaccination. The sequence was collected from a man aged 18 to 35 who received the YFV17D yellow fever vaccine. The chain is built from TRBV7-2 and TRBJ2-7; TRBD2 matches at 11 bases. CDR3 residues: CASSFSGGAYEQYF. The CDR3 bases are TGTGCCAGCAGCTTTAGCGGGGGGGCCTACGAGCAGTACTTC.